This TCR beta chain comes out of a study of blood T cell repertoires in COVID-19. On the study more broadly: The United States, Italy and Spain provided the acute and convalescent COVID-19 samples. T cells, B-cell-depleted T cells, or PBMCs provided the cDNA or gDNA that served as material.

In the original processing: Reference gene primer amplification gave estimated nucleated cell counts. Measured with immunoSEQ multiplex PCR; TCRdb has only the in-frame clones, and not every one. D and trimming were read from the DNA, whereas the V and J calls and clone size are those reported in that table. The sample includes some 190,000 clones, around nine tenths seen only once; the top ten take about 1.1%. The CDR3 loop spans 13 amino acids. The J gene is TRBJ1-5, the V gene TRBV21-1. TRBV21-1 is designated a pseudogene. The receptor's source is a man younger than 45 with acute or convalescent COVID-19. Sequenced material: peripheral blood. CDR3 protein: CASSKAGGQPQHF. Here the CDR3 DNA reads TGTGCCAGCAGCAAAGCGGGGGGTCAGCCCCAGCATTTT.